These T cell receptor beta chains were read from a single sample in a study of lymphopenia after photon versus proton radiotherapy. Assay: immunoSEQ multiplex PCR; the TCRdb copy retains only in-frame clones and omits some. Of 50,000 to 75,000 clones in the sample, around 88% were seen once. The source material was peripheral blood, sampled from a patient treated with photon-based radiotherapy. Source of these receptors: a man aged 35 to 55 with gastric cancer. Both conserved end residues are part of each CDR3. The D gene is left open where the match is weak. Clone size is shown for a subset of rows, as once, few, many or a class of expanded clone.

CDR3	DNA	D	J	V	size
CASSLVTQGNYGYTF	TGCGCCAGCAGCTTGGTAACACAGGGGAACTATGGCTACACCTTC	TRBD1	TRBJ1-2	TRBV5-1	once
CASSFGDRYEQYF	TGTGCCAGCAGCTTTGGGGACCGCTACGAGCAGTACTTC	.	TRBJ2-7	TRBV5-4	once
CASSQDAYGYTF	TGTGCCAGCAGCCAAGATGCCTATGGCTACACCTTC	.	TRBJ1-2	TRBV4-2	.
CASSLFGGREQYF	TGTGCCAGCAGCTTGTTCGGGGGGCGAGAGCAGTACTTC	.	TRBJ2-7	TRBV5-4	.
CASKGGVEETQYF	TGTGCCAGCAAGGGGGGGGTCGAGGAGACCCAGTACTTC	.	TRBJ2-5	TRBV9	.
CASSQDDRVGQPQHF	TGCGCCAGCAGCCAAGACGACAGGGTCGGTCAGCCCCAGCATTTT	TRBD1	TRBJ1-5	TRBV4-1	.
CASSSTGPYGYTF	TGTGCCAGCAGTTCGACAGGGCCCTATGGCTACACCTTC	TRBD1	TRBJ1-2	TRBV27	once
CASSEFGQTKGTEAFF	TGTGCCAGCAGTGAATTCGGGCAGACTAAGGGGACTGAAGCTTTCTTT	.	TRBJ1-1	TRBV2	.
CAISEYNGDSYEQYF	TGTGCCATCAGTGAGTATAACGGGGATTCCTACGAGCAGTACTTC	.	TRBJ2-7	TRBV10-3	.
CASSLAGLGGGGGYTF	TGTGCCAGCAGCTTAGCGGGACTTGGTGGCGGGGGAGGCTACACCTTC	.	TRBJ1-2	TRBV7-8	few
CASSESIAGENTDTQYF	TGTGCCAGCAGCGAAAGCATAGCGGGGGAGAACACAGATACGCAGTATTTT	TRBD2	TRBJ2-3	TRBV4-2	.
CASSLGTSYEQYF	TGTGCCAGCAGTTTGGGTACGTCCTACGAGCAGTACTTC	.	TRBJ2-7	TRBV27	.
CASSVVGTGELFF	TGTGCCAGCAGCGTCGTGGGCACCGGGGAGCTGTTTTTT	.	TRBJ2-2	TRBV7-2	once
CASSKGQGNQPQHF	TGTGCTAGTTCCAAGGGACAGGGCAATCAGCCCCAGCATTTT	TRBD1	TRBJ1-5	TRBV12-5	.